This T cell receptor (beta chain) appears in the sequencing data of a study of T cells in Graves' hyperthyroidism and ophthalmopathy. Not enrolled were patients with uncontrolled infection, other autoimmune disease, pregnancy or lactation. Each diagnosis was grounded in clinical symptoms, serum thyroxine and TRAb, thyroid ultrasound, and orbital computed tomography. From RNA transcripts, TCR beta CDR3 regions were amplified. The HTBI set primed first-round TCR CDR3 RT-PCR. From the multiplex PCR reads, TCRdb called clonotypes with MiXCR, one entry per CDR3 protein. The sample holds about 380,000 distinct CDR3 sequences, about a fifth seen once. Concerning this clonotype: Its target is unknown.

Study results and caveats: A model built on 13 V-J features separated ophthalmopathy from stable hyperthyroidism. Blood also showed most of the thyroid clonotypes that were expanded above 0.001.

CDR1 DFQATT and CDR2 SNEGSKA come from the germline V gene (reference sequence). The CDR3 totals 15 residues. V was cut by 3 bases and J by 1 base, with 13 bases left in between. The rearrangement links TRBV20-1 to TRBJ1-3; D perhaps matches TRBD1 (6 bases). The origin of this receptor is a man between 18 and 35 years old with Graves' ophthalmopathy. Input material: blood. CDR3 in amino acids: CSASKDSLSGNTIYF. The CDR3 DNA sequence: TGCAGTGCTAGCAAGGACAGTCTGTCTGGAAACACCATATATTTT.